These 15 T cell receptor beta chains were all obtained from the same sample, sequenced in a study of response to subunit inactivated influenza vaccine. TCRdb ran MiXCR on the RT-PCR reads and lists one entry per CDR3 protein. The sample includes 150,000 to 200,000 distinct CDR3 sequences, about 10% of them seen just once. Source: CD8+ T cells sorted from PBMCs, taken less than 30 months after vaccination. These receptors originate from a man between 45 and 75 years old who received an inactivated influenza vaccine.

This clonotype has more than one count but fewer than ten. The rearrangement links TRBV11-2 to TRBJ1-2; tentatively, D is TRBD1 (6 bases). Germline V CDR1 and CDR2: SGHAT, FQNNGV. The CDR3 is made up of 13 amino acids. V was clipped by 3 bases and J by 4 bases, with 9 bases between them. The CDR3 loop is CASSLGTSYGYTF. CDR3 nucleotide sequence: TGTGCCAGCAGCTTGGGGACAAGCTATGGCTACACCTTC.

This clonotype appeared a single time. V is TRBV7-9 and J is TRBJ1-1; D unresolved. V was pared by 1 base and J by 4 bases, with 10 bases between. Germline V gene lookup returns CDR1 SEHNR and CDR2 FQNEAQ (reference sequence). CDR3 length: 14 residues. This chain's CDR3 is CASSLVNRGTEAFF. The CDR3 region has the DNA TGTGCCAGCAGCTTAGTAAATCGGGGCACTGAAGCTTTCTTT. Looking up the rest from reference TRBV7-9 and TRBJ1-1 gives the full variable domain: DTGVSQNPRHKITKRGQNVTFRCDPISEHNRLYWYRQTLGQGPEFLTYFQNEAQLEKSRLLSDRFSAERPKGSFSTLEIQRTEQGDSAMYLCASSLVNRGTEAFFGQGTRLTVV.

CDR3 DNA sequence: TGTGCCAGCACCTCGGGGGAAGCCAACTATGGCTACACCTTC. It yields the protein CASTSGEANYGYTF. The chain carries TRBV12-3 or TRBV12-4 and TRBJ1-2, with a weak D call TRBD1 (5 bases). Trimming removed 7 bases at V and 2 bases at J, with 14 bases between. The CDR3 extends over 14 amino acids.

This chain connects TRBV5-1 to TRBJ2-5; 10 nucleotides align to TRBD1. The CDR3 has 15 amino acids. Germline assignment: CDR1 SGHRS and CDR2 YFSETQ. V lost 4 bases and J lost 5; bases outside the gene matches: 8. In DNA, the CDR3 is TGCGCCAGCAGCACCCCTGACAGGGGGCAGGAGACCCAGTACTTC. Its translation: CASSTPDRGQETQYF.

The rearrangement links TRBV9 to TRBJ2-7; 14 nucleotides line up with TRBD2. CDR1 and CDR2 (germline): SGDLS, YYNGEE. V lost 4 bases, J lost 6 bases, and 9 bases stayed unmatched. The length of the CDR3 is 16 residues. The CDR3 loop is CASSQGGGLAGVEQYF. The CDR3 DNA sequence: TGTGCCAGCAGCCAAGGGGGGGGACTAGCGGGAGTCGAGCAGTACTTC.

The chain has TRBV9 and TRBJ1-4, with D perhaps matching TRBD1 (5 bases). Trimming took 2 bases from V and 8 from J, leaving 10 bases between them. There are 13 residues in the CDR3. Germline CDR1 is SGDLS and CDR2 is YYNGEE. The CDR3 bases are TGTGCCAGCAGCGTCGGGACCGACGAAAAACTGTTTTTT. Protein sequence: CASSVGTDEKLFF.

Written as DNA, the CDR3 is TGTGCCACCAGCAGAGATTTGGGACTATATGTTGAGCAGTTCTTC. It translates to CATSRDLGLYVEQFF. The chain joins TRBV15 to TRBJ2-1; 7 bases align to TRBD2. CDR1 LNHNV and CDR2 YYDKDF come from the germline V gene (reference sequence). CDR3 length equals 15 residues. V lost 0 bases and J lost 9; bases outside the gene matches: 8.

This rearrangement joins TRBV27 to TRBJ2-1, with no clear D. This CDR3 region has 13 residues. Germline assignment: CDR1 MNHEY and CDR2 SMNVEV (reference sequence). V dropped 3 bases and J dropped 7 bases, with 10 bases sitting between them. The CDR3 protein is CASSLSVQNEQFF. The CDR3 coding sequence is TGTGCCAGCAGTTTGTCGGTACAAAATGAGCAGTTCTTC.

This clonotype occurred a few times. V usage is TRBV4-3 and J usage is TRBJ2-7; the D gene is possibly TRBD1 (5 bases). This CDR3 is built from 17 residues. Germline CDR1 reads LGHNA; CDR2 reads YSLEER. V lost 0 bases and J 3 bases, leaving 18 bases between the germline ends. CDR3 coding DNA: TGCGCCAGCAGCCAAGAAGGTCAGGCAGGGCCTTACTACGAGCAGTACTTC. Translation: CASSQEGQAGPYYEQYF.

This clonotype was counted many times. The chain recombines TRBV7-8 with TRBJ2-7; D gene uncertain. Trimming removed 1 base from V and 3 bases from J, with 10 bases in between. Germline V gives CDR1 SGHVS, CDR2 FQNEAQ. CDR3 length: 14 residues. The CDR3 loop is CASSLVVTNYEQYF. The CDR3 region has the DNA TGTGCCAGCAGCTTAGTGGTCACCAACTACGAGCAGTACTTC.

This clonotype appeared a few times. This sequence joins TRBV29-1 and TRBJ1-2; 7 bases map to TRBD1. J gave up 4 bases and V 3 bases, and 5 bases lay outside the gene matches. The CDR3 extends over 13 amino acids. Germline values: CDR1 SQVTM, CDR2 ANQGSEA. CDR3 amino acids: CSVDTGEGYGYTF. The CDR3 DNA is TGCAGCGTTGATACAGGGGAAGGCTATGGCTACACCTTC.

This chain connects TRBV7-6 to TRBJ2-1; 7 bases are shared with TRBD2. Looked up from germline, CDR1 is SGHVS and CDR2 is FNYEAQ. V was clipped by 4 bases and J by 0 bases; unmatched bases: 9. This CDR3 contains 17 residues. The DNA of the CDR3 is TGTGCCAGCAGCTCCCGGGCTAGCGGAAACTCCTACAATGAGCAGTTCTTC. This sequence encodes CASSSRASGNSYNEQFF.

This clonotype was seen repeatedly, ten times or more. This CDR3 is CASSLALAGGFNEQFF. The CDR3 bases are TGTGCCAGCAGCTTGGCTCTAGCGGGGGGCTTCAATGAGCAGTTCTTC. J is TRBJ2-1 and V is TRBV5-6; TRBD2 agrees at 11 bases. The V gene end was trimmed by 0 bases and the J gene end by 6 bases; junction bases not matched to a gene: 5. The CDR3 is made up of 16 amino acids. CDR1 is SGHDT, CDR2 YYEEEE, per germline.

The sample holds a few counts of this clonotype. This chain joins TRBV5-3 and TRBJ2-5, with D perhaps being TRBD1 or TRBD2 (6 bases each). TRBV5-3 is identified as an open reading frame with a role that is uncertain. V lost 6 bases and J lost 0, with 12 bases in between. The CDR3 covers 14 residues. CDR3 sequence reads: CARTLGGYQETQYF. DNA of the CDR3: TGTGCCAGAACCCTGGGGGGCTACCAAGAGACCCAGTACTTC.

There are a few counts of this clonotype. The gene calls are TRBV5-1 and TRBJ2-3, with 7 bases fitting TRBD2. Germline CDR1 is SGHRS and CDR2 is YFSETQ. The CDR3 covers 16 residues. The J segment lost 0 bases and the V segment lost 2 bases, leaving 6 bases of the junction unmatched. In DNA form, the CDR3 reads TGCGCCAGCAGCTTCTTAGAGGGAGGGAGCACAGATACGCAGTATTTT. Protein sequence: CASSFLEGGSTDTQYF.